This T cell receptor beta chain was documented in a study of cytomegalovirus exposure and HLA in healthy donors. Whereas donors were nominally healthy upon sampling, unrecorded immune exposures were probable. Germline CDR1 SGHTA, CDR2 FQGNSA. The CDR3 contains 14 residues. After removal of 5 bases from V and 6 bases from J, the junction contained 2 bases not matched to a gene. Vbeta (60) and Jbeta (13) primers were used in the PCR. Study processing details: Among the unique TCR beta chains that a later analysis counted, about 85 million in all, 10 million to 13 million were shared. The method was immunoSEQ multiplex PCR; TCRdb's version includes in-frame clones alone and lacks a portion of them. Clone size and V and J calls were adopted from that table, with D and trimming inferred from the DNA. The sample contains over 150,000 clones, around 86% of which appear only once.

The rearrangement uses TRBV7-2 and TRBJ2-4; TRBD2 agrees at 12 bases. Sample: PBMCs. The sequence was obtained from a woman between 45 and 65 years old in good health and CMV-seropositive. Here the CDR3 reads CASSVLAGGNIQYF. DNA of the CDR3: TGTGCCAGCAGCGTACTAGCGGGAGGAAACATTCAGTACTTC.